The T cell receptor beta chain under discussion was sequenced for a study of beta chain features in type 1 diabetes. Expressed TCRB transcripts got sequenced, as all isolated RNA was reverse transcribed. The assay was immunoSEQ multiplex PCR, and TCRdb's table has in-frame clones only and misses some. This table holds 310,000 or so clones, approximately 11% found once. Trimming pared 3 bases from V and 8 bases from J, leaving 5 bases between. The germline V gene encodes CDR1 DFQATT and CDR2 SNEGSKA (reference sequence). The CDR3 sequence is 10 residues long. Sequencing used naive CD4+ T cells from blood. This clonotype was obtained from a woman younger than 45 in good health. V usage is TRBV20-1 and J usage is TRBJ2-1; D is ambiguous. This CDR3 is CSASHHEQFF. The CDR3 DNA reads TGCAGTGCTAGCCATCATGAGCAGTTCTTC.